This is a list of T cell receptor beta chains from one sample in a study of graft-versus-host responses after intestinal transplantation. Assay used: immunoSEQ multiplex PCR; TCRdb lists only in-frame clones, some missing. The top ten hold 0.9% of the sample, which has fewer than 20,000 clones, around 39% seen once. The material sequenced was alloreactive CD4+ T cells from a mixed lymphocyte reaction culture, taken before intestinal transplant. The receptors shown here come from a human patient who received an intestinal transplant. CDR3s include the opening cysteine and the closing phenylalanine or tryptophan. D genes are given only for firm matches. Only part of the rows carry a size: once, few, many, or a class if the clone is expanded.

d_call,clone_size,v_call,j_call,cdr3_nt,cdr3_aa
NA,NA,TRBV6-5,TRBJ1-1,TGTGCCAGCAGTCGGCGAGGGACTGAAGCTTTCTTT,CASSRRGTEAFF
NA,NA,TRBV5-1,TRBJ1-2,TGCGCCAGCAGCTCACAGGGATATGGCTACACCTTC,CASSSQGYGYTF
TRBD1,NA,TRBV27,TRBJ1-1,TGTGCCAGCAGTTTATCACGACAGGGGCAAGAAGCTTTCTTT,CASSLSRQGQEAFF
TRBD2,few,TRBV7-2,TRBJ2-4,TGTGCCAGCAGCGCAACTAGCGGGGGGGCCCAAAACATTCAGTACTTC,CASSATSGGAQNIQYF
NA,NA,TRBV9,TRBJ2-5,TGTGCCAGCAGCGTAGGTCCCAGTCAAGAGACCCAGTACTTC,CASSVGPSQETQYF
NA,NA,TRBV2,TRBJ2-2,TGTGCCAGCAGTGAACGGCACATCGCGAACACCGGGGAGCTGTTTTTT,CASSERHIANTGELFF
NA,NA,TRBV2,TRBJ2-5,TGTGCCAGCAGTGAATTGCGTTTCCTTCAAGAGACCCAGTACTTC,CASSELRFLQETQYF
TRBD2,NA,TRBV5-1,TRBJ2-1,TGCGCCAGCAGCTTTGGGGCCGCTGGCGGGGGGGCGGGGAAGTTCTTC,CASSFGAAGGGAGKFF
NA,few,TRBV5-5,TRBJ2-7,TGTGCCAGCAGCTTGGTGCACTACGAGCAGTACTTC,CASSLVHYEQYF
NA,NA,TRBV4-2,TRBJ2-3,TGTGCCAGCAGCCAAGATTTATTAGGGCAGAGAGGGACAGATACGCAGTATTTT,CASSQDLLGQRGTDTQYF
TRBD1,few,TRBV11-3,TRBJ2-7,TGTGCCAGCAGACGGGACAGGGGGCAGTACGAGCAGTACTTC,CASRRDRGQYEQYF
NA,few,TRBV4-1,TRBJ2-1,TGCGCCAGCAGCCAGAGGATTAGCTCCTACAATGAGCAGTTCTTC,CASSQRISSYNEQFF
NA,once,TRBV6-1,TRBJ1-1,TGTGCCAGCAGTGCCCGAACAGGGAAGGTCACTGAAGCTTTCTTT,CASSARTGKVTEAFF
TRBD2,NA,TRBV5-4,TRBJ2-5,TGTGCCAGCAGCTTGGACCTAGCGGGGGCCCTTAGGGGTGAGACCCAGTACTTC,CASSLDLAGALRGETQYF
NA,NA,TRBV5-1,TRBJ1-1,TGCGCCAGCAGCTCTAACATTAACACTGAAGCTTTCTTT,CASSSNINTEAFF
NA,NA,TRBV19,TRBJ1-2,TGTGCCAGTAGTCGGGAGGCGGGGAACCTCTATGGCTACACCTTC,CASSREAGNLYGYTF
TRBD2,NA,TRBV5-1,TRBJ2-3,TGCGCCAGCAGCGGTGGCAGGGCGGGGGTGGATACGCAGTATTTT,CASSGGRAGVDTQYF